The clone carrying this T cell receptor (beta chain) appeared a single time. The data derive from a study of blood T cell repertoires in COVID-19. Generated by immunoSEQ multiplex PCR, the TCRdb table keeps only in-frame clones and is missing some. The data show a few hundred thousand clones, with 82% seen just once and 5.2% held by the top ten. This clonotype originated in a woman in her 70s with COVID-19, enrolled during active disease. The sequenced material came from peripheral blood.

In DNA form, the CDR3 reads TGTGCCAGCAGCCCCGGACAGTCCGAGTACGGCTACACCTTC. Its translation is CASSPGQSEYGYTF. This sequence joins TRBV7-8 and TRBJ1-2, with D possibly TRBD1 on 6 matching bases. Trimming took 5 bases from V and 8 from J, leaving 18 bases between them. This CDR3 comprises 14 residues. Germline CDR1 is SGHVS and CDR2 is FQNEAQ. Together with reference TRBV7-8 and TRBJ1-2, the CDR3 gives the full variable domain: GAGVSQSPRYKVAKRGQDVALRCDPISGHVSLFWYQQALGQGPEFLTYFQNEAQLDKSGLPSDRFFAERPEGSVSTLKIQRTQQEDSAVYLCASSPGQSEYGYTFGSGTRLTVV.